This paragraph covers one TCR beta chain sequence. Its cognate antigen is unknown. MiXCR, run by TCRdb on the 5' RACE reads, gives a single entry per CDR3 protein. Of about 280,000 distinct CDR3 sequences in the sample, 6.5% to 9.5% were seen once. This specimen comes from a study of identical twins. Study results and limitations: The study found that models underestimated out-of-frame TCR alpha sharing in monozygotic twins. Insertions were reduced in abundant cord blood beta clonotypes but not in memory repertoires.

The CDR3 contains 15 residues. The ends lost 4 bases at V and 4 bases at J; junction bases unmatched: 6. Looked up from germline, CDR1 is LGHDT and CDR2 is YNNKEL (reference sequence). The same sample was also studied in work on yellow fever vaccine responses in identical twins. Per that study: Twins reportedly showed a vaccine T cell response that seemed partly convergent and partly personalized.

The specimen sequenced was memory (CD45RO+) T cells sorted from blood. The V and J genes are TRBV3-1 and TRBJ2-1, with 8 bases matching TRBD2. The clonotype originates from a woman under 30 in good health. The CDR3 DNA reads TGTGCCAGCAGCCGGGGGCGGGGGGTATACAATGAGCAGTTCTTC. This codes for CASSRGRGVYNEQFF.